Shown below are 6 T cell receptor beta chains from a single sample sequenced in a study of CD8+ T cells in alopecia areata. Extracted RNA was reverse transcribed into cDNA, the sequencing template. The assay was immunoSEQ multiplex PCR, and TCRdb's table has in-frame clones only and misses some. The data show roughly 120,000 clones, approximately 51% seen once. The sample's treatment: oral pan-JAK inhibitor, 5-10 mg twice daily. Sequencing used CD4+ T cells sorted from blood, obtained at week 24, from a patient treated with tofacitinib. These receptors were taken from a human donor with alopecia areata.

The chain uses TRBV6-5 and TRBJ2-7, with 7 bases fitting TRBD2. V lost 0 bases and J lost 2; bases outside the gene matches: 4. Germline V lookup: CDR1 MNHEY, CDR2 SVGAGI. This CDR3 has 15 amino acids. The CDR3 sequence: CASSYSSGTTYEQYF. In DNA form, the CDR3 reads TGTGCCAGCAGTTACTCTTCTGGGACTACCTACGAGCAGTACTTC.

V and J are TRBV30 and TRBJ1-2; D is undetermined. Trimming pared 2 bases from V and 2 bases from J, leaving 3 bases between. This CDR3 region has 11 residues. CDR1 GTSNPN and CDR2 SVGIG come from the germline V gene (reference sequence). The CDR3 protein is CAWSLNYGYTF. CDR3 sequence (DNA): TGTGCCTGGAGTCTGAACTATGGCTACACCTTC.

This clone showed up just once. The V call is TRBV5-1, the J call TRBJ1-5, with TRBD1 as a possible D gene (5 bases). The CDR3 contains 14 residues. Looked up from germline, CDR1 is SGHRS and CDR2 is YFSETQ. Trimming took 5 bases from V and 6 from J, leaving 15 bases between them. The CDR3 DNA reads as TGCGCCAGCAGTCCCGGGGGGATCCTTCAGCCCCAGCATTTT. The encoded protein is CASSPGGILQPQHF.

This clone is a singleton in its sample. CDR3 DNA: TGTGCCAGCAGCACCATTACGGGTCCCACAGATACGCAGTATTTT. This translates into CASSTITGPTDTQYF. The rearrangement joins TRBV25-1 to TRBJ2-3; no definite D call. The CDR3 covers 15 residues. Germline V CDR1 and CDR2: MGHDK, SYGVNS. V was clipped by 6 bases and J by 2 bases, with 15 bases between them.

The chain is built from TRBV2 and TRBJ2-5; the D is unclear. V was cut by 5 bases and J by 2 bases, with 6 bases left in between. Germline CDR1 is SNHLY and CDR2 is FYNNEI. The CDR3 totals 12 residues. The CDR3 protein is CASSLTQETQYF. The CDR3 DNA follows: TGTGCCAGCAGTTTGACACAAGAGACCCAGTACTTC.

In its sample, this clone was seen a few times. The chain couples TRBV6-1 to TRBJ1-1; TRBD1 is a possible D gene (6 bases). Between the trimmed V and J ends, which lost 6 bases and 4 bases, there was a span of 15 bases. CDR1 MNHNS and CDR2 SASEGT come from the germline V gene. The CDR3 covers 14 residues. CDR3 DNA sequence: TGTGCCAGCAGGCGAATCGGGGGGCTCACTGAAGCTTTCTTT. It encodes CASRRIGGLTEAFF.